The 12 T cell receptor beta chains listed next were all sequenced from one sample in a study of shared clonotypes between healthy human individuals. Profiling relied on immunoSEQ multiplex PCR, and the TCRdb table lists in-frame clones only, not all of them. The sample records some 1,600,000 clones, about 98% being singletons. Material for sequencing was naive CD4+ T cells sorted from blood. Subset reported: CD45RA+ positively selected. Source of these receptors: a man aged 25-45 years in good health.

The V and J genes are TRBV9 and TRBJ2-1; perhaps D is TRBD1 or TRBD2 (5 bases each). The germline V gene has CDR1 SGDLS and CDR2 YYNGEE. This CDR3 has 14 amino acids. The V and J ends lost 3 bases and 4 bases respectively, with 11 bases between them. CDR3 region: CASSAGPLYNEQFF. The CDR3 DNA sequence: TGTGCCAGCAGCGCGGGACCGTTATACAATGAGCAGTTCTTC. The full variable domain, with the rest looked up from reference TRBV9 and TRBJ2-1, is DSGVTQTPKHLITATGQRVTLRCSPRSGDLSVYWYQQSLDQGLQFLIQYYNGEERAKGNILERFSAQQFPDLHSELNLSSLELGDSALYFCASSAGPLYNEQFFGPGTRLTVL.

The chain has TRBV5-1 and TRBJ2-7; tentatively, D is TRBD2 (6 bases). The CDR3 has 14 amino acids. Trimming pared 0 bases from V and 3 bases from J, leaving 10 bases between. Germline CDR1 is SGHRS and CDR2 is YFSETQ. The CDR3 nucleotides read TGCGCCAGCAGCTTGGACGGGAGCATCTACGAGCAGTACTTC. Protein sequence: CASSLDGSIYEQYF.

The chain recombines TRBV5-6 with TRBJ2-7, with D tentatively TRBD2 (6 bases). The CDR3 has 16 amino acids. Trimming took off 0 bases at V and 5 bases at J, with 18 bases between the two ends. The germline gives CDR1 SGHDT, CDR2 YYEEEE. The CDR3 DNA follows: TGTGCCAGCAGCTTGGCCGGGGAGGAATCGAGGCACGAGCAGTACTTC. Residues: CASSLAGEESRHEQYF.

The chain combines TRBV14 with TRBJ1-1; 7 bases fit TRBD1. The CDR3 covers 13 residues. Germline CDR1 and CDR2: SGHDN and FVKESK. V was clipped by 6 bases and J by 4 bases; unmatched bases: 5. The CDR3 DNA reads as TGTGCCAGCAGTGACAGGGCGGCCACTGAAGCTTTCTTT. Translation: CASSDRAATEAFF.

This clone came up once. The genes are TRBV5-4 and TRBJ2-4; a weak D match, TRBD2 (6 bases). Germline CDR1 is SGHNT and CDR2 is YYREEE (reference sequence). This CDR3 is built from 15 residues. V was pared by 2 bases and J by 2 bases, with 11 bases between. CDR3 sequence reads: CASSLASDSKNIQYF. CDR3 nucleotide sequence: TGTGCCAGCAGCTTAGCTAGCGATTCCAAAAACATTCAGTACTTC.

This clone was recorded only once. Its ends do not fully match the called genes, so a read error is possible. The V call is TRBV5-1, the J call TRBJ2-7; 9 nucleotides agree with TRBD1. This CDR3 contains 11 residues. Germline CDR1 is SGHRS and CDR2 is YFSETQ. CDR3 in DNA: TGCGCCAGCAGCCCCGGACAGGGGAAAGACTTC. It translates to CASSPGQGKDF.

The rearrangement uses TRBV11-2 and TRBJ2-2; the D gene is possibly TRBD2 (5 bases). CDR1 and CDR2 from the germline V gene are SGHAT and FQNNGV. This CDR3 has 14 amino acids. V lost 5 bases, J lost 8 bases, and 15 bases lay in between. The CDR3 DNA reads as TGTGCCAGCAGCCCCCCGCCGGGATTGGGGGAGCTGTTTTTT. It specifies CASSPPPGLGELFF.

The CDR3 region is CASSPRDYPQYF. The CDR3 DNA sequence: TGTGCCAGCAGCCCCAGGGACTATCCGCAGTATTTT. The rearrangement joins TRBV7-9 to TRBJ2-3; 7 positions agree with TRBD2. The CDR3 spans 12 residues. V was pared by 5 bases and J by 10 bases, with 6 bases of the junction left unmatched. Per germline, CDR1 SEHNR and CDR2 FQNEAQ (reference sequence).

The CDR3 nucleotides are TGCAGCGTTGAAGGGAGGGAACACCTATTCACAGATACGCAGTATTTT. Translating it yields CSVEGREHLFTDTQYF. This chain uses TRBV29-1 with TRBJ2-3; tentatively, D is TRBD2 (6 bases). This CDR3 has 16 residues. CDR1 SQVTM and CDR2 ANQGSEA come from the germline V gene. Trimming cost V 1 base and J 2 bases, with 16 bases left between them.

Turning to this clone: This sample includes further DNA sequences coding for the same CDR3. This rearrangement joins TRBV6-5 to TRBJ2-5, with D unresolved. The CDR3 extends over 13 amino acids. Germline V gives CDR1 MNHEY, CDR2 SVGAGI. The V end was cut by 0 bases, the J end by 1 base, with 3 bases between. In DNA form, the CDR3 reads TGTGCCAGCAGTTACTCGTCCCAAGAGACCCAGTACTTC. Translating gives CASSYSSQETQYF.

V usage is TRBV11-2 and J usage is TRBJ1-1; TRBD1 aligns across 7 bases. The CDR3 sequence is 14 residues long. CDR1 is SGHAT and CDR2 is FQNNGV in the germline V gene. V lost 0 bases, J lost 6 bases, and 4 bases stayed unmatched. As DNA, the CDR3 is TGTGCCAGCAGCTTAGACCGCGGGACAGCTGAAGCTTTCTTT. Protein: CASSLDRGTAEAFF.

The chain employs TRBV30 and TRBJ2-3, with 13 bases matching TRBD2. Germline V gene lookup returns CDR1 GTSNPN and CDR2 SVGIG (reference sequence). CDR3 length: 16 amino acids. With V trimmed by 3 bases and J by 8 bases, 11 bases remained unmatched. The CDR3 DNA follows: TGTGCCTGGAGACTAGCGGGAGGGCCGCTAATGGTTACGCAGTATTTT. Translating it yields CAWRLAGGPLMVTQYF.